Listed below are T cell receptor beta chains from one sample, sequenced in a study of identical twins. TCRdb itself ran the 5' RACE reads through MiXCR, one entry per CDR3 protein. Here the sample spans 500,000 or so distinct CDR3 sequences, 13% to 15% being singletons. The sample was also linked to a second study, of yellow fever vaccine responses in identical twins.

Input material: CD4+ T cells sorted from blood. These receptors were obtained from a young woman in good health. Each CDR3 is given with its conserved first and last residue. D genes are given only for firm matches. For some rows the clone size is stated as once, few or many, or as a class when expanded; others skip it.

V gene	clone size	D gene	J gene	CDR3 protein	CDR3 DNA
TRBV11-3	few	TRBD1	TRBJ2-3	CASSLGDRGPADTQYF	TGTGCCAGCAGCTTAGGGGACAGGGGCCCAGCAGATACGCAGTATTTT
TRBV29-1	-	-	TRBJ2-7	CSVVGGTYEQYF	TGCAGCGTTGTTGGGGGCACCTACGAGCAGTACTTC
TRBV25-1	few	-	TRBJ2-4	CASSDTGREGDIQYF	TGTGCCAGCAGTGACACGGGCCGTGAAGGGGACATTCAGTACTTC
TRBV30	-	TRBD1	TRBJ2-7	CALRRTGSYEQYF	TGTGCCCTTCGGCGGACAGGCTCCTACGAGCAGTACTTC
TRBV18	few	-	TRBJ1-3	CASSHRGGDTIYF	TGTGCCAGCTCACACCGCGGGGGAGACACCATATATTTT
TRBV5-1	-	TRBD2	TRBJ2-3	CASNSGGGTDTQYF	TGCGCCAGCAACTCGGGGGGTGGCACAGATACGCAGTATTTT
TRBV3-1	few	TRBD1	TRBJ1-6	CASSLEDRGRYSPLHF	TGTGCCAGCAGCCTGGAGGACAGGGGGCGTTATTCACCCCTCCACTTT
TRBV6-2/TRBV6-3	many	-	TRBJ2-5	CASSYSRETQYF	TGTGCCAGCAGTTACTCGCGGGAGACCCAGTACTTC
TRBV7-3	-	TRBD2	TRBJ2-1	CASSSGLAGGQFF	TGTGCCAGCAGCTCGGGACTAGCGGGGGGGCAGTTCTTC
TRBV20-1	many	-	TRBJ2-5	CSARDSGEKTQYF	TGCAGTGCTAGAGATTCAGGGGAGAAGACCCAGTACTTC
TRBV20-1	many	TRBD2	TRBJ2-1	CSARDRGVSGRAGSRNEQFF	TGCAGTGCTAGAGACCGAGGGGTTAGCGGGAGGGCCGGTAGTAGGAATGAGCAGTTCTTC
TRBV20-1	few	TRBD1	TRBJ2-5	CSARLTGQETQYF	TGCAGTGCTAGGTTGACAGGGCAAGAGACCCAGTACTTC
TRBV6-1	-	-	TRBJ2-7	CASSRTPTYEQYF	TGTGCCAGCAGTCGGACCCCTACCTACGAGCAGTACTTC
TRBV6-2/TRBV6-3	-	TRBD2	TRBJ2-1	CASRSGGVDEQFF	TGTGCCAGCAGAAGCGGGGGCGTAGATGAGCAGTTCTTC
TRBV7-2	-	TRBD1	TRBJ2-5	CASSPLTGVGTQYF	TGTGCCAGCAGCCCCCTGACAGGGGTGGGGACCCAGTACTTC
TRBV20-1	-	TRBD1	TRBJ2-1	CSADWDRGYNEQFF	TGCAGTGCTGACTGGGACAGGGGGTATAATGAGCAGTTCTTC
TRBV20-1	few	TRBD2	TRBJ2-2	CSARFLAGPYTGELFF	TGCAGTGCTAGATTTCTAGCGGGGCCTTACACCGGGGAGCTGTTTTTT
TRBV6-1	-	-	TRBJ2-2	CASSRAGTGELFF	TGTGCCAGCAGTCGCGCGGGGACCGGGGAGCTGTTTTTT
TRBV5-1	few	-	TRBJ2-6	CASSSLQGSGANVLTF	TGCGCCAGCAGCTCTCTACAGGGATCTGGGGCCAACGTCCTGACTTTC
TRBV7-3	-	TRBD1	TRBJ2-7	CASSLIPGQGTGEQYF	TGTGCCAGCAGCTTAATCCCTGGACAGGGAACGGGCGAGCAGTACTTC
TRBV15	-	-	TRBJ2-5	CATSREERETQYF	TGTGCCACCAGCAGAGAAGAGAGAGAGACCCAGTACTTC
TRBV6-5	-	TRBD2	TRBJ2-1	CASSYSSGRGYNEQFF	TGTGCCAGCAGTTACTCGAGCGGGAGAGGCTACAATGAGCAGTTCTTC
TRBV12-3/TRBV12-4	many	TRBD1	TRBJ2-1	CASSFNRGQLNEQFF	TGTGCCAGCAGTTTTAACAGGGGGCAGTTAAATGAGCAGTTCTTC
TRBV25-1	few	-	TRBJ2-7	CASSDPGQFYEQYF	TGTGCCAGCAGTGACCCCGGGCAGTTTTACGAGCAGTACTTC
TRBV7-2	-	-	TRBJ2-5	CASRSDLGPETQYF	TGTGCCAGCAGGTCCGACTTGGGCCCAGAGACCCAGTACTTC
TRBV21-1	few	-	TRBJ2-7	CASSKAEGQGYEQYF	TGTGCCAGCAGCAAAGCTGAAGGACAGGGGTACGAGCAGTACTTC
TRBV7-7	many	TRBD1	TRBJ2-6	CASSLGSPGGFGANVLTF	TGTGCTAGCAGCTTAGGTTCACCAGGGGGCTTTGGGGCCAACGTCCTGACTTTC
TRBV7-2	-	-	TRBJ2-4	CASSSSPGTDIQYF	TGTGCCAGCAGCTCCTCCCCCGGGACGGACATTCAGTACTTC
TRBV28	few	-	TRBJ2-5	CASSPTSSETQYF	TGTGCCAGCAGCCCTACGTCGTCTGAGACCCAGTACTTC
TRBV18	-	-	TRBJ2-5	CASSPPGVQETQYF	TGTGCCAGCTCACCACCGGGCGTACAAGAGACCCAGTACTTC
TRBV7-8	-	-	TRBJ2-4	CASSLVAGFQNIQYF	TGTGCCAGCAGCTTAGTTGCAGGGTTCCAAAACATTCAGTACTTC
TRBV4-2	few	-	TRBJ2-3	CASSPKEGPDTQYF	TGTGCCAGCAGCCCCAAGGAGGGTCCGGATACGCAGTATTTT
TRBV12-3/TRBV12-4	few	-	TRBJ1-6	CASRTNLNSPLHF	TGTGCCAGCAGGACTAACCTCAATTCACCCCTCCACTTT
TRBV7-8	-	TRBD2	TRBJ2-1	CASSQKLGLDSNEQFF	TGTGCCAGCAGTCAGAAGTTGGGACTAGACTCCAATGAGCAGTTCTTC
TRBV5-1	-	-	TRBJ2-2	CASSLYGSNTGELFF	TGCGCCAGCAGCTTGTACGGATCTAACACCGGGGAGCTGTTTTTT
TRBV12-3/TRBV12-4	many	-	TRBJ2-6	CASSRGSGANVLTF	TGTGCCAGCAGTAGAGGCTCTGGGGCCAACGTCCTGACTTTC
TRBV9	few	TRBD1	TRBJ2-3	CASSLRQGRFTDTQYF	TGTGCCAGCAGCTTACGACAGGGAAGGTTCACAGATACGCAGTATTTT
TRBV14	few	-	TRBJ2-1	CASSQVFGKSSYNEQFF	TGTGCCAGCAGCCAAGTCTTCGGGAAGAGCTCCTACAATGAGCAGTTCTTC
TRBV10-3	few	TRBD1	TRBJ2-7	CAISESGQGTYEQYF	TGTGCCATCAGTGAGTCGGGACAGGGGACCTACGAGCAGTACTTC
TRBV6-2/TRBV6-3	few	TRBD1	TRBJ1-6	CASRDRGHSPLHF	TGTGCCAGTCGAGACAGGGGGCACTCACCCCTCCACTTT
TRBV7-2	few	TRBD2	TRBJ2-3	CASSLVPLAGGTDTQYF	TGTGCCAGCAGCTTAGTTCCCCTAGCGGGGGGGACAGATACGCAGTATTTT
TRBV20-1	many	TRBD2	TRBJ2-7	CSARSLAGVLYEQYF	TGCAGTGCTAGATCGCTAGCGGGAGTTCTTTACGAGCAGTACTTC
TRBV20-1	-	TRBD2	TRBJ2-7	CSARDLRSGSTYEQYF	TGCAGTGCTAGAGACCTGCGTAGCGGGAGTACCTACGAGCAGTACTTC
TRBV3-1	-	TRBD1	TRBJ2-1	CASSFLTTGVYNEQFF	TGTGCCAGCAGCTTCTTAACGACAGGGGTTTACAATGAGCAGTTCTTC
TRBV2	-	-	TRBJ2-5	CASSEGLSLTQETQYF	TGTGCCAGCAGTGAAGGGCTTTCATTGACACAAGAGACCCAGTACTTC
TRBV6-5	once	TRBD2	TRBJ2-3	CASRYSGRTDTQYF	TGTGCCAGCAGATATAGCGGGCGAACAGATACGCAGTATTTT
TRBV20-1	-	TRBD2	TRBJ2-7	CSAVPSGRLSEQYF	TGCAGTGCCGTTCCTAGCGGGAGGTTAAGCGAGCAGTACTTC
TRBV7-9	-	TRBD1	TRBJ1-1	CASSQTQGWGNTEAFF	TGTGCCAGCAGCCAGACACAGGGGTGGGGGAACACTGAAGCTTTCTTT
TRBV6-4	-	TRBD1	TRBJ1-1	CASSDSRLIGQGANTEAFF	TGTGCCAGCAGTGACTCTCGCCTGATAGGGCAGGGGGCGAACACTGAAGCTTTCTTT
TRBV10-3	few	TRBD2	TRBJ2-3	CAINPSGGGTQYF	TGTGCCATCAATCCTAGCGGGGGTGGGACGCAGTATTTT
TRBV6-1	-	TRBD1	TRBJ2-7	CASRGTGTGDYEQYF	TGTGCCAGCAGGGGGACCGGGACAGGGGACTACGAGCAGTACTTC
TRBV28	-	-	TRBJ2-1	CASTAGGYNEQFF	TGTGCCAGCACGGCAGGCGGGTACAATGAGCAGTTCTTC
TRBV5-1	-	TRBD2	TRBJ2-2	CASSRTRRNTGELFF	TGCGCCAGCAGCCGGACTAGAAGGAACACCGGGGAGCTGTTTTTT